Each of the 9 T cell receptor beta chains below was sequenced from the same sample in a study of T-cell reconstitution after alpha-beta-depleted transplantation in children. During its preparation, the TCRbeta library received unique molecular identifiers. A single record per CDR3 protein comes from TCRdb applying MiXCR to the PCR reads. There are around 530,000 distinct CDR3 sequences in the sample; approximately 29% occur only once, and more than 2% lies in the top ten. The sample consisted of PBMCs from the stem cell graft donor, taken from the stem cell graft. These receptors all come from a human donor who donated a stem cell graft to a child with aplastic anemia.

This clonotype appeared a few times. V usage is TRBV29-1 and J usage is TRBJ2-4, with 8 bases fitting TRBD2. Germline lookup yields CDR1 SQVTM and CDR2 ANQGSEA. Germline trimming cut 5 bases from V and 7 bases from J; bases unmatched to any gene: 7. The length of the CDR3 is 13 residues. CDR3 region: CSVRGLAGNIQYF. DNA for the CDR3: TGCAGCGTTCGGGGGCTAGCGGGCAACATTCAGTACTTC. The entire variable domain, with the rest obtained from reference TRBV29-1 and TRBJ2-4, is as follows: SAVISQKPSRDICQRGTSLTIQCQVDSQVTMMFWYRQQPGQSLTLIATANQGSEATYESGFVIDKFPISRPNLTFSTLTVSNMSPEDSSIYLCSVRGLAGNIQYFGAGTRLSVL.

This clonotype was picked up a small number of times. The J gene is TRBJ2-5, the V gene TRBV29-1; weak D call: TRBD2 (5 bases). The CDR3 has 13 amino acids. Per germline, CDR1 SQVTM and CDR2 ANQGSEA. V lost 6 bases to trimming and J lost 5 bases, with 16 bases between them. The CDR3 nucleotides read TGCAGCGTGGGCGGACCACGGGATGAGACCCAGTACTTC. This translates into CSVGGPRDETQYF.

J is TRBJ1-4 and V is TRBV12-3 or TRBV12-4; TRBD1 is a possible D gene (5 bases). V was shortened by 1 base and J by 4 bases, with 16 bases between the two germline ends. This CDR3 is built from 17 residues. CDR3: CASSLVAMGLVNEKLFF. For the CDR3, the DNA is TGTGCCAGCAGTTTAGTTGCTATGGGGCTGGTTAATGAAAAACTGTTTTTT.

The CDR3 sequence is CASSWDRGTNYGYTF. The CDR3 DNA sequence: TGTGCCAGCTCATGGGACAGGGGAACTAACTATGGCTACACCTTC. The chain recombines TRBV18 with TRBJ1-2; TRBD1 matches at 10 bases. Germline lookup yields CDR1 KGHSH and CDR2 LQKENI. Unmatched junction bases numbered 3, after V lost 5 bases and J lost 0 bases. This CDR3 spans 15 amino acids.

This clonotype turned up a few times. The chain is built from TRBV30 and TRBJ2-1; D is uncertain. V shed 0 bases and J shed 5 bases, with 8 bases lying between them. Germline V gene sequence: CDR1 GTSNPN, CDR2 SVGIG (reference sequence). The CDR3 totals 13 residues. CDR3 nucleotides: TGTGCCTGGAGTGTACTCACAGACAATGAGCAGTTCTTC. It encodes CAWSVLTDNEQFF.

The chain has TRBV7-2 and TRBJ2-1, with 10 bases aligning to TRBD2. Losses at the gene ends were 6 bases for V and 5 bases for J; bases not matched to a gene: 10. The CDR3 runs to 16 residues. Germline V lookup: CDR1 SGHTA, CDR2 FQGNSA. The CDR3 bases are TGTGCCAGCAGTTACGCACCTAGCGGGGGCAACAATGAGCAGTTCTTC. Its translation is CASSYAPSGGNNEQFF.

CDR3 residues: CAWSVRGDTQYF. The CDR3 DNA reads as TGTGCCTGGAGTGTACGCGGGGATACGCAGTATTTT. The chain joins TRBV30 to TRBJ2-3; D might be TRBD2 (5 bases). CDR1 is GTSNPN and CDR2 is SVGIG in the germline V gene (reference sequence). The CDR3 spans 12 residues. V was cut by 0 bases and J by 6 bases, with 7 bases left in between.

This clonotype has more than one count but fewer than ten. The V gene is TRBV20-1, the J gene TRBJ1-5, with 9 bases identical to TRBD1. The CDR3 consists of 14 residues. Germline V CDR1 and CDR2: DFQATT, SNEGSKA (reference sequence). Unmatched junction bases numbered 7, after V lost 6 bases and J lost 4 bases. The CDR3 region is CSAHDRGVNQPQHF. CDR3 bases: TGCAGTGCCCACGACAGGGGGGTGAATCAGCCCCAGCATTTT.

This clonotype was observed a few times. The chain combines TRBV7-9 with TRBJ2-4; D might be TRBD2 (6 bases). Germline V CDR1 and CDR2: SEHNR, FQNEAQ (reference sequence). The CDR3 spans 17 residues. V shed 1 base and J shed 1 base, with 14 bases lying between them. This CDR3 reads CASSLGPGDAAKNIQYF. For the CDR3, the DNA is TGTGCCAGCAGCTTAGGCCCGGGAGACGCGGCCAAAAACATTCAGTACTTC.